The entry below gives a single TCR beta chain sequence along with its context. The antigen is undetermined. Repertoires were sampled repeatedly during chemoradiotherapy. Germline V gene data show CDR1 as SGHRS and CDR2 as YFSETQ. The CDR3 runs to 15 residues. Trimming left V 6 bases short and J 6 bases short, with 18 bases between. This entry is derived from a study of chemoradiotherapy in HPV16-positive cancers. The study's findings and limits: The functional HPV-specific definition rests on just a couple of HPV16-positive patients.

Profiled with immunoSEQ multiplex PCR; TCRdb holds only in-frame clones, not every one. The data show about 7,600 clones, approximately 83% seen once. The TCR was taken from a human donor with HPV-associated anogenital cancer. The sample in question was blood, obtained from a patient who underwent chemoradiotherapy. J is TRBJ2-2 and V is TRBV5-1, with D possibly being TRBD1 (5 bases). CDR3 sequence (DNA): TGCGCCAGCACCGACAAGCAGGGTGGGTCCGGGGAGCTGTTTTTT. Its protein product is CASTDKQGGSGELFF. Complete variable domain (other parts from reference TRBV5-1 and TRBJ2-2): KAGVTQTPRYLIKTRGQQVTLSCSPISGHRSVSWYQQTPGQGLQFLFEYFSETQRNKGNFPGRFSGRQFSNSRSEMNVSTLELGDSALYLCASTDKQGGSGELFFGEGSRLTVL.